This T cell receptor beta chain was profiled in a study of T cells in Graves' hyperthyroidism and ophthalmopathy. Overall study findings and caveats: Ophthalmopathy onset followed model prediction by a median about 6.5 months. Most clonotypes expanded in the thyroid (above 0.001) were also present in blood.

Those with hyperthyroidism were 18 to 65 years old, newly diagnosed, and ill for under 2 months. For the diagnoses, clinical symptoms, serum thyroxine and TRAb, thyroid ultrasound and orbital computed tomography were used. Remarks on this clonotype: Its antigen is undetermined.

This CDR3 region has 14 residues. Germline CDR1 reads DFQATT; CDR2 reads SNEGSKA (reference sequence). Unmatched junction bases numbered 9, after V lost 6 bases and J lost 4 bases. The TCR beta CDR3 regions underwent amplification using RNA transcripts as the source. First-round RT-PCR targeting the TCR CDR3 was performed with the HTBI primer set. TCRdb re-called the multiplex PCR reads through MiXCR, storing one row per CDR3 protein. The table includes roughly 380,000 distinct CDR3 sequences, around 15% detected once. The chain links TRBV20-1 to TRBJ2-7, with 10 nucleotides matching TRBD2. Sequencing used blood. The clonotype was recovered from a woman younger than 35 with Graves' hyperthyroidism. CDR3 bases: TGCAGTGCCAATCTAGCGGGAGTTCAGTACGAGCAGTACTTC. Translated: CSANLAGVQYEQYF.